The clone carrying this TCR beta chain was detected many times. As yet, its antigen is unknown. The data stem from a study of type 1 regulatory T cells. Study-wide background: This in vitro CD4 product, T-allo10, is enriched for Tr1 cells and alloantigen-specific.

TCRdb re-analysed the reads in MiXCR, keeping a single row per CDR3 protein. The table has about 23,000 distinct CDR3 sequences, 40% to 55% seen once. V was cut by 6 bases and J by 8 bases, with 14 bases left in between. There are 14 residues in the CDR3. This rearrangement joins TRBV12-3 or TRBV12-4 to TRBJ1-6; D is possibly TRBD1 (6 bases). The specimen was cultured T cells, either the whole culture or a sorted T cell fraction (not recorded which). This TCR was sampled from a human donor in good health. The CDR3 nucleotides are TGTGCCAGCAGGGGAGGGGGGATTTATTCACCCCTCCACTTT. Its translation: CASRGGGIYSPLHF.